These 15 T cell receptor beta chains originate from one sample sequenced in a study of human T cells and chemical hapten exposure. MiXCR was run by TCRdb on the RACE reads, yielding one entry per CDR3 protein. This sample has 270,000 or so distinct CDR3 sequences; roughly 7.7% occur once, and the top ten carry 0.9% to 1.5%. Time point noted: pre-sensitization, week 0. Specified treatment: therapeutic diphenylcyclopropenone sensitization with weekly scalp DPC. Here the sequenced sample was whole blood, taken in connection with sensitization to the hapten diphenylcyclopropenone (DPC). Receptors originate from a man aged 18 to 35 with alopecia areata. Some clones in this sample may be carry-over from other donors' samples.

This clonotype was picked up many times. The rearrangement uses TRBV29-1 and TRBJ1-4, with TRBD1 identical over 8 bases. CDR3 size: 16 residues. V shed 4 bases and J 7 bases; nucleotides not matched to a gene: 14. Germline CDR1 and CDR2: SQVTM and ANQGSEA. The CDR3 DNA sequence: TGCAGCGTTGTGGAATTTTACAGGGGGTATGGTGAAAAACTGTTTTTT. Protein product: CSVVEFYRGYGEKLFF.

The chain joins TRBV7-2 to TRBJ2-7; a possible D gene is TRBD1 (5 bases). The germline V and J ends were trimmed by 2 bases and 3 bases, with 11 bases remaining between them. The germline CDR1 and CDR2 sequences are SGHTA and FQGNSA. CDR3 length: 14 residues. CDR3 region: CASSLQGTFYEQYF. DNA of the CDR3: TGTGCCAGCAGCTTACAGGGAACGTTCTACGAGCAGTACTTC.

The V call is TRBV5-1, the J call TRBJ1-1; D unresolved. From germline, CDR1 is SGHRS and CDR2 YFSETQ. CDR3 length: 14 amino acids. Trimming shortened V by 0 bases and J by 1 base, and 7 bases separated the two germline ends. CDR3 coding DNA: TGCGCCAGCAGCTTGGTAGGTTGGAACACTGAAGCTTTCTTT. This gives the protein CASSLVGWNTEAFF. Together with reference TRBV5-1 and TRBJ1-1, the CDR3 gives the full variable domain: KAGVTQTPRYLIKTRGQQVTLSCSPISGHRSVSWYQQTPGQGLQFLFEYFSETQRNKGNFPGRFSGRQFSNSRSEMNVSTLELGDSALYLCASSLVGWNTEAFFGQGTRLTVV.

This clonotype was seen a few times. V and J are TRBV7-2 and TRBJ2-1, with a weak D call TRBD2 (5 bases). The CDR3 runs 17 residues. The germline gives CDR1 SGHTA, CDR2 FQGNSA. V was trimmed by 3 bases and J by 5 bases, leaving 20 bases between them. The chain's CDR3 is CASSFVARTAGNNEQFF. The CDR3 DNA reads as TGTGCCAGCAGCTTTGTGGCGAGGACTGCCGGAAACAATGAGCAGTTCTTC.

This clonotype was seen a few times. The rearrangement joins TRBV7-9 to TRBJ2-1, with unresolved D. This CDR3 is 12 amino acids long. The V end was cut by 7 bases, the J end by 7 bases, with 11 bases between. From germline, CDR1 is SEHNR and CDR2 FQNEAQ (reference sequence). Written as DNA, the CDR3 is TGTGCCAGCATCACCTCACGGAATGAGCAGTTCTTC. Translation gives CASITSRNEQFF.

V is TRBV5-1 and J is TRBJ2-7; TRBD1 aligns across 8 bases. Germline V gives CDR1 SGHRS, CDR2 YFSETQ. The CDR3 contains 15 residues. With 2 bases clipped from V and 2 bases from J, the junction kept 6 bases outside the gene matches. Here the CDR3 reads CASSFFGQGPYEQYF. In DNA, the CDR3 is TGCGCCAGCAGCTTCTTCGGACAGGGCCCCTACGAGCAGTACTTC.

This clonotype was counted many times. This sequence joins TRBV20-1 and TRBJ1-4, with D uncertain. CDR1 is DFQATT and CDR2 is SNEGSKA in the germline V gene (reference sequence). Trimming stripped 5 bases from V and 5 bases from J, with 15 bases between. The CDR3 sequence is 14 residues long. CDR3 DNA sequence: TGCAGTGCTGCCCGTAGCTCCGGGAATGAAAAACTGTTTTTT. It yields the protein CSAARSSGNEKLFF.

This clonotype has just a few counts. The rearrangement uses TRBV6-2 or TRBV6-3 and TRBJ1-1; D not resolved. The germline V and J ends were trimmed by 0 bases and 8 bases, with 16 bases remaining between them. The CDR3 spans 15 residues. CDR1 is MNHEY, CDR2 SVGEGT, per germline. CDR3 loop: CASSYSANSRGEAFF. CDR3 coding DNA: TGTGCCAGCAGTTACTCAGCAAACAGCCGGGGAGAAGCTTTCTTT.

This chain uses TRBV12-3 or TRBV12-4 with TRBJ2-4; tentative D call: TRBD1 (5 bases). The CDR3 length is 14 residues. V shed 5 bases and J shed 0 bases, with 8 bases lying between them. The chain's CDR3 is CASSRQLAKNIQYF. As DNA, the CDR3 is TGTGCCAGCAGTAGACAGTTAGCCAAAAACATTCAGTACTTC.

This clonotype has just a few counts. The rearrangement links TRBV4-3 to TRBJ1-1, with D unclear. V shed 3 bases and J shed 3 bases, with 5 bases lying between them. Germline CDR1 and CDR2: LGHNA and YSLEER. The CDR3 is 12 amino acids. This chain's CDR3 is CASSHGDTEAFF. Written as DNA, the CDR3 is TGCGCCAGCAGCCATGGGGACACTGAAGCTTTCTTT.

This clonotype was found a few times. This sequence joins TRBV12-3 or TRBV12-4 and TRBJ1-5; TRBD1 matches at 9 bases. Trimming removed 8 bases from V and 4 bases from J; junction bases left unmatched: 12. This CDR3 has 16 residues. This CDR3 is CASALHTGGENQPQHF. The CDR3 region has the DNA TGTGCCAGCGCTTTGCATACAGGGGGCGAAAATCAGCCCCAGCATTTT.

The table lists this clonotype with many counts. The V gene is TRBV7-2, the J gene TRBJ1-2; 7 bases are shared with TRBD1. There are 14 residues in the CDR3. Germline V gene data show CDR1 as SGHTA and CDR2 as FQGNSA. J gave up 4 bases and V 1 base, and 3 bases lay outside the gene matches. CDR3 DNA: TGTGCCAGCAGCTTAGAAAGGGACAGCTATGGCTACACCTTC. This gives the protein CASSLERDSYGYTF.

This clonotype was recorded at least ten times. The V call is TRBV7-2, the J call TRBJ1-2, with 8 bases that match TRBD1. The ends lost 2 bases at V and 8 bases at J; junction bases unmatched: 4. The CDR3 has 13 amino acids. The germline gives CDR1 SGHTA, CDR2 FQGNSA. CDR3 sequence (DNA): TGTGCCAGCAGCTTAAGGGCAGGGGGCGGCTACACCTTC. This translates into CASSLRAGGGYTF. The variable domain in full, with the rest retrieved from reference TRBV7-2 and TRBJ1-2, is GAGVSQSPSNKVTEKGKDVELRCDPISGHTALYWYRQSLGQGLEFLIYFQGNSAPDKSGLPSDRFSAERTGGSVSTLTIQRTQQEDSAVYLCASSLRAGGGYTFGSGTRLTVV.

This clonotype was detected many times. DNA of the CDR3: TGTGCCAGCAGCGTAGGGCAATTGAACACTGAAGCTTTCTTT. As protein: CASSVGQLNTEAFF. The chain is built from TRBV9 and TRBJ1-1; D unclear. Germline lookup yields CDR1 SGDLS and CDR2 YYNGEE. V was pared by 0 bases and J by 0 bases, with 6 bases between. The CDR3 contains 14 residues. The whole variable domain, filled in from reference TRBV9 and TRBJ1-1, reads DSGVTQTPKHLITATGQRVTLRCSPRSGDLSVYWYQQSLDQGLQFLIQYYNGEERAKGNILERFSAQQFPDLHSELNLSSLELGDSALYFCASSVGQLNTEAFFGQGTRLTVV.

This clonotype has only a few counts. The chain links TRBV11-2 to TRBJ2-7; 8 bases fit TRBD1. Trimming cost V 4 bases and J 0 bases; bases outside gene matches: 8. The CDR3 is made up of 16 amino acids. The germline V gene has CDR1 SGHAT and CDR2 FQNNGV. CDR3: CASSYTGGVSSYEQYF. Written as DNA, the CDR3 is TGTGCCAGCAGCTACACAGGGGGTGTAAGCTCCTACGAGCAGTACTTC.